This is a list of T cell receptor beta chains from one sample in a study of CD8 T cells in ankylosing spondylitis. Each CDR3 protein is one row after TCRdb ran MiXCR on the 5' RACE reads. The table lists tens of thousands of distinct CDR3 sequences, around 30% of them singletons. Sequencing was carried out using synovial fluid, either unsorted or a sorted T cell fraction (not recorded which). These receptors were taken from a male donor with ankylosing spondylitis. Each CDR3 is given with its conserved first and last residue. Each record gives: CDR3 protein, CDR3 DNA, D gene, J gene, clone size, V gene. A D gene is named only where the DNA matches it firmly. Rows give clone size only sometimes, using once, few, many, or a class for an expanded clone.

CDR3aa: CASSPTGTLTYEQYF
CDR3nt: TGTGCCAGCAGTCCGACCGGGACACTCACCTACGAGCAGTACTTC
d_gene: .
j_gene: TRBJ2-7
abundance: .
v_gene: TRBV27

CDR3aa: CASSLTLIGGLSGYTF
CDR3nt: TGTGCCAGCAGCCTAACCCTGATAGGGGGCTTGAGTGGCTACACCTTC
d_gene: TRBD1
j_gene: TRBJ1-2
abundance: .
v_gene: TRBV3-1

CDR3aa: CAIGAGGLYNEQFF
CDR3nt: TGTGCCATCGGCGCGGGAGGGCTCTACAATGAGCAGTTCTTC
d_gene: TRBD2
j_gene: TRBJ2-1
abundance: many
v_gene: TRBV10-3

CDR3aa: CASRPSGGYNEQFF
CDR3nt: TGTGCCAGCAGACCTAGCGGGGGGTACAATGAGCAGTTCTTC
d_gene: TRBD2
j_gene: TRBJ2-1
abundance: many
v_gene: TRBV12-3/TRBV12-4

CDR3aa: CASTSSRVTGNTIYF
CDR3nt: TGTGCCAGCACCAGCTCTAGGGTCACTGGAAACACCATATATTTT
d_gene: .
j_gene: TRBJ1-3
abundance: .
v_gene: TRBV6-1

CDR3aa: CASSLGETPEQFF
CDR3nt: TGTGCCAGCAGCTTAGGAGAGACTCCGGAGCAGTTCTTC
d_gene: .
j_gene: TRBJ2-1
abundance: many
v_gene: TRBV7-9

CDR3aa: CASSASGVHGYTF
CDR3nt: TGTGCCAGCAGCGCCTCAGGGGTGCATGGCTACACCTTC
d_gene: .
j_gene: TRBJ1-2
abundance: few
v_gene: TRBV5-6

CDR3aa: CSARDYRRGNEQYF
CDR3nt: TGCAGTGCTAGAGATTATAGACGGGGCAACGAGCAGTACTTC
d_gene: .
j_gene: TRBJ2-7
abundance: .
v_gene: TRBV20-1

CDR3aa: CATHSGHTGELFF
CDR3nt: TGTGCCACACATAGCGGACACACCGGGGAGCTGTTTTTT
d_gene: .
j_gene: TRBJ2-2
abundance: few
v_gene: TRBV24-1

CDR3aa: CATSDEARSSYNEQFF
CDR3nt: TGTGCCACCAGTGATGAAGCCAGGAGCTCCTACAATGAGCAGTTCTTC
d_gene: .
j_gene: TRBJ2-1
abundance: .
v_gene: TRBV24-1

CDR3aa: CASRTAAALQETQYF
CDR3nt: TGTGCCAGCAGGACGGCGGCAGCGCTCCAAGAGACCCAGTACTTC
d_gene: .
j_gene: TRBJ2-5
abundance: .
v_gene: TRBV28

CDR3aa: CSARDGDSNYEQYF
CDR3nt: TGCAGTGCTAGAGATGGGGACAGCAACTACGAGCAGTACTTC
d_gene: TRBD1
j_gene: TRBJ2-7
abundance: few
v_gene: TRBV20-1

CDR3aa: CASSLTYGSDYNEQFF
CDR3nt: TGTGCCAGCAGCCTAACCTACGGGAGCGATTACAATGAGCAGTTCTTC
d_gene: .
j_gene: TRBJ2-1
abundance: .
v_gene: TRBV3-1

CDR3aa: CSAPILSISTDTQYF
CDR3nt: TGCAGTGCTCCCATCCTATCTATTAGCACAGATACGCAGTATTTT
d_gene: .
j_gene: TRBJ2-3
abundance: .
v_gene: TRBV20-1

CDR3aa: CASSLDSPADTQYF
CDR3nt: TGCGCCAGCAGCTTGGATTCCCCGGCGGATACGCAGTATTTT
d_gene: .
j_gene: TRBJ2-3
abundance: .
v_gene: TRBV5-1

CDR3aa: CASTLTVAGAHEQFF
CDR3nt: TGTGCCAGCACCCTCACGGTAGCGGGAGCCCATGAGCAGTTCTTC
d_gene: TRBD2
j_gene: TRBJ2-1
abundance: many
v_gene: TRBV27

CDR3aa: CSAMSGSDYNEQFF
CDR3nt: TGCAGTGCTATGAGCGGGAGTGACTACAATGAGCAGTTCTTC
d_gene: TRBD2
j_gene: TRBJ2-1
abundance: .
v_gene: TRBV20-1

CDR3aa: CATGGATNEKLFF
CDR3nt: TGTGCCACCGGCGGCGCAACTAATGAAAAACTGTTTTTT
d_gene: .
j_gene: TRBJ1-4
abundance: .
v_gene: TRBV15

CDR3aa: CSPRITGPGPDTQYF
CDR3nt: TGCAGTCCAAGGATAACGGGGCCCGGGCCAGATACGCAGTATTTT
d_gene: .
j_gene: TRBJ2-3
abundance: few
v_gene: TRBV20-1

CDR3aa: CASSGNYGYTF
CDR3nt: TGTGCCAGCAGCGGTAACTATGGCTACACCTTC
d_gene: .
j_gene: TRBJ1-2
abundance: .
v_gene: TRBV9

CDR3aa: CASSDGGSNQPQHF
CDR3nt: TGTGCCAGCAGTGATGGGGGGAGCAATCAGCCCCAGCATTTT
d_gene: .
j_gene: TRBJ1-5
abundance: .
v_gene: TRBV6-1

CDR3aa: CSARSGNQETQYF
CDR3nt: TGCAGTGCTAGGTCGGGGAACCAAGAGACCCAGTACTTC
d_gene: .
j_gene: TRBJ2-5
abundance: few
v_gene: TRBV20-1

CDR3aa: CASTAFWVTTYNEQFF
CDR3nt: TGTGCCAGCACCGCTTTTTGGGTTACAACCTACAATGAGCAGTTCTTC
d_gene: .
j_gene: TRBJ2-1
abundance: .
v_gene: TRBV6-1

CDR3aa: CATSDLDYEQYF
CDR3nt: TGTGCCACCAGTGATTTAGACTACGAGCAGTACTTC
d_gene: .
j_gene: TRBJ2-7
abundance: .
v_gene: TRBV24-1

CDR3aa: CASSLTIGGNTDTQYF
CDR3nt: TGCGCCAGCAGCTTGACTATAGGGGGAAACACAGATACGCAGTATTTT
d_gene: .
j_gene: TRBJ2-3
abundance: many
v_gene: TRBV5-1

CDR3aa: CASSPVGDMDSPLHF
CDR3nt: TGTGCCAGCAGCCCAGTGGGAGACATGGATTCACCCCTCCACTTT
d_gene: .
j_gene: TRBJ1-6
abundance: many
v_gene: TRBV7-9

CDR3aa: CASSWQGNQPQHF
CDR3nt: TGTGCCAGCAGCTGGCAGGGAAATCAGCCCCAGCATTTT
d_gene: .
j_gene: TRBJ1-5
abundance: .
v_gene: TRBV5-4

CDR3aa: CAISETGTVNTEAFF
CDR3nt: TGTGCCATCAGTGAGACGGGGACAGTGAACACTGAAGCTTTCTTT
d_gene: TRBD1
j_gene: TRBJ1-1
abundance: .
v_gene: TRBV10-3

CDR3aa: CASSLGTGPFF
CDR3nt: TGCGCCAGCAGCCTCGGGACAGGTCCGTTCTTC
d_gene: TRBD1
j_gene: TRBJ2-1
abundance: many
v_gene: TRBV5-1

CDR3aa: CAWSVKVVMNTEAFF
CDR3nt: TGTGCCTGGAGTGTAAAGGTAGTAATGAACACTGAAGCTTTCTTT
d_gene: .
j_gene: TRBJ1-1
abundance: medium-sized
v_gene: TRBV30

CDR3aa: CASSGQGKETQYF
CDR3nt: TGTGCCAGCTCCGGACAGGGAAAAGAGACCCAGTACTTC
d_gene: TRBD1
j_gene: TRBJ2-5
abundance: .
v_gene: TRBV27

CDR3aa: CASSYYNEQFF
CDR3nt: TGTGCCAGCAGTTACTACAATGAGCAGTTCTTC
d_gene: .
j_gene: TRBJ2-1
abundance: many
v_gene: TRBV27

CDR3aa: CASSPQGTLGNEQFF
CDR3nt: TGTGCCAGCAGCCCACAGGGGACCCTGGGCAATGAGCAGTTCTTC
d_gene: TRBD1
j_gene: TRBJ2-1
abundance: large
v_gene: TRBV11-2

CDR3aa: CASSSGSGNEQFF
CDR3nt: TGTGCCAGCAGCTCCGGCTCGGGGAATGAGCAGTTCTTC
d_gene: .
j_gene: TRBJ2-1
abundance: .
v_gene: TRBV7-9

CDR3aa: CASTLGRGQETQYF
CDR3nt: TGTGCCAGCACCCTAGGCAGGGGACAAGAGACCCAGTACTTC
d_gene: .
j_gene: TRBJ2-5
abundance: many
v_gene: TRBV6-1

CDR3aa: CASTPSGSFNEQFF
CDR3nt: TGTGCCAGCACCCCTAGCGGGAGTTTTAATGAGCAGTTCTTC
d_gene: TRBD2
j_gene: TRBJ2-1
abundance: few
v_gene: TRBV12-3/TRBV12-4

CDR3aa: CASSPDYGYTF
CDR3nt: TGTGCCAGCAGCCCGGACTATGGCTACACCTTC
d_gene: .
j_gene: TRBJ1-2
abundance: .
v_gene: TRBV7-9

CDR3aa: CASSLWENGEDTQYF
CDR3nt: TGTGCCAGCAGTTTATGGGAGAATGGGGAGGATACGCAGTATTTT
d_gene: .
j_gene: TRBJ2-3
abundance: .
v_gene: TRBV12-3/TRBV12-4

CDR3aa: CASSTGGHEQYF
CDR3nt: TGTGCCAGCAGTACAGGGGGCCACGAGCAGTACTTC
d_gene: TRBD1
j_gene: TRBJ2-7
abundance: .
v_gene: TRBV27

CDR3aa: CATSDERANTGELFF
CDR3nt: TGTGCCACCAGTGACGAGCGGGCGAACACCGGGGAGCTGTTTTTT
d_gene: .
j_gene: TRBJ2-2
abundance: medium-sized
v_gene: TRBV24-1

CDR3aa: CASSLEKTVYEQYF
CDR3nt: TGTGCCAGCAGCTTAGAAAAGACGGTCTACGAGCAGTACTTC
d_gene: .
j_gene: TRBJ2-7
abundance: many
v_gene: TRBV7-9

CDR3aa: CASSLLAGGPDEQFF
CDR3nt: TGTGCCAGCAGCCTTTTAGCGGGAGGGCCGGATGAGCAGTTCTTC
d_gene: TRBD2
j_gene: TRBJ2-1
abundance: few
v_gene: TRBV7-9

CDR3aa: CASSQTSPADTQYF
CDR3nt: TGTGCCAGCAGTCAAACTTCTCCCGCAGATACGCAGTATTTT
d_gene: .
j_gene: TRBJ2-3
abundance: .
v_gene: TRBV6-2/TRBV6-3

CDR3aa: CASSFRGYNEQFF
CDR3nt: TGTGCCAGCAGCTTCCGCGGCTACAATGAGCAGTTCTTC
d_gene: .
j_gene: TRBJ2-1
abundance: .
v_gene: TRBV7-9

CDR3aa: CASSLRISYEQYF
CDR3nt: TGTGCCAGCAGCTTAAGGATATCCTACGAGCAGTACTTC
d_gene: .
j_gene: TRBJ2-7
abundance: few
v_gene: TRBV5-5

CDR3aa: CASSSRPLGNQPQHF
CDR3nt: TGTGCCAGCAGTTCCAGACCCCTGGGCAATCAGCCCCAGCATTTT
d_gene: .
j_gene: TRBJ1-5
abundance: few
v_gene: TRBV27

CDR3aa: CASKAGGYNEQFF
CDR3nt: TGTGCCAGCAAAGCGGGAGGCTACAATGAGCAGTTCTTC
d_gene: TRBD2
j_gene: TRBJ2-1
abundance: few
v_gene: TRBV4-2

CDR3aa: CASSSPGGALVDTQYF
CDR3nt: TGCGCCAGCAGCTCGCCAGGGGGCGCCTTAGTAGATACGCAGTATTTT
d_gene: TRBD1
j_gene: TRBJ2-3
abundance: .
v_gene: TRBV5-1

CDR3aa: CASSQENPRGGDQPQHF
CDR3nt: TGCGCCAGCAGCCAAGAGAACCCTCGGGGAGGTGACCAGCCCCAGCATTTT
d_gene: .
j_gene: TRBJ1-5
abundance: .
v_gene: TRBV4-1

CDR3aa: CASSLRDREHNEQFF
CDR3nt: TGCGCCAGCAGCTTGAGGGACAGGGAGCACAATGAGCAGTTCTTC
d_gene: TRBD1
j_gene: TRBJ2-1
abundance: .
v_gene: TRBV5-1

CDR3aa: CSVVRGETQYF
CDR3nt: TGCAGCGTTGTTCGGGGAGAGACCCAGTACTTC
d_gene: .
j_gene: TRBJ2-5
abundance: few
v_gene: TRBV29-1

CDR3aa: CASRRGHVNGYTF
CDR3nt: TGTGCCAGCAGGAGGGGACATGTGAATGGCTACACCTTC
d_gene: .
j_gene: TRBJ1-2
abundance: few
v_gene: TRBV27

CDR3aa: CATSDILGQQFF
CDR3nt: TGTGCCACCAGTGATATCTTGGGCCAGCAGTTCTTC
d_gene: .
j_gene: TRBJ2-1
abundance: .
v_gene: TRBV24-1

CDR3aa: CATSDLEERDTQYF
CDR3nt: TGTGCCACCAGTGATTTGGAAGAGAGAGATACGCAGTATTTT
d_gene: .
j_gene: TRBJ2-3
abundance: .
v_gene: TRBV24-1

CDR3aa: CATSRLAGATDTQYF
CDR3nt: TGTGCCACCAGCAGACTAGCGGGAGCCACAGATACGCAGTATTTT
d_gene: TRBD2
j_gene: TRBJ2-3
abundance: .
v_gene: TRBV15

CDR3aa: CASRKHTGPNTGELFF
CDR3nt: TGTGCCAGCAGAAAACACACCGGGCCCAACACCGGGGAGCTGTTTTTT
d_gene: .
j_gene: TRBJ2-2
abundance: few
v_gene: TRBV7-9

CDR3aa: CASSLGSGRAVNEQFF
CDR3nt: TGTGCCAGCAGCTTAGGAAGCGGGAGGGCCGTCAATGAGCAGTTCTTC
d_gene: TRBD2
j_gene: TRBJ2-1
abundance: many
v_gene: TRBV7-2

CDR3aa: CASSQGNNEQFF
CDR3nt: TGTGCCAGCTCACAGGGAAACAATGAGCAGTTCTTC
d_gene: .
j_gene: TRBJ2-1
abundance: many
v_gene: TRBV18

CDR3aa: CASSFYRGTEAFF
CDR3nt: TGTGCCAGCAGCTTTTACAGGGGGACTGAAGCTTTCTTT
d_gene: TRBD1
j_gene: TRBJ1-1
abundance: few
v_gene: TRBV5-6